The 13 T cell receptor beta chains below come from one sample, sequenced in a study of neoadjuvant anti-PD-1 for oral cavity cancer. Repertoires were generated with immunoSEQ multiplex PCR, while TCRdb's copy carries only in-frame clones and drops some. The sample yields about 9,000 clones, around 63% seen once. The material was tumor tissue, obtained before nivolumab (anti-PD-1) treatment. The receptors stem from a person aged 35 to 85 with oral cavity squamous cell carcinoma.

In this sample, this clone turned up a few times. The V gene is TRBV27, the J gene TRBJ1-5; D may be TRBD1 (5 bases). V lost 2 bases and J 4 bases, leaving 18 bases between the germline ends. This CDR3 spans 17 amino acids. Per germline, CDR1 MNHEY and CDR2 SMNVEV (reference sequence). In DNA, the CDR3 is TGTGCCAGCAGTTTAATACAGGATGGGAATAAGAATCAGCCCCAGCATTTT. Residues: CASSLIQDGNKNQPQHF.

The chain joins TRBV7-9 to TRBJ1-1, with 8 positions matching TRBD1. Germline values: CDR1 SEHNR, CDR2 FQNEAQ (reference sequence). J was trimmed by 10 bases and V by 11 bases; bases with no gene match: 15. The CDR3 contains 13 residues. CDR3 sequence (DNA): TGTGCCGGCCGTAGAGGACAGGGAGTAGGAGCTTTCTTT. Translating it yields CAGRRGQGVGAFF.

The chain has TRBV5-8 and TRBJ2-3; unclear D gene. Trimming removed 0 bases at V and 3 bases at J, with 8 bases between. The CDR3 contains 14 residues. Germline V gene sequence: CDR1 SGHTS, CDR2 YDEGEE. The CDR3 nucleotides read TGTGCCAGCAGCTTGGATCTGGGTACAGATACGCAGTATTTT. Its translation is CASSLDLGTDTQYF.

The CDR3 DNA sequence: TGTGCCAGCTCACCATGGGCCATCGCAGGGCGGGGGCAAGAGACCCAGTACTTC. Protein: CASSPWAIAGRGQETQYF. V gene TRBV18 combines with J gene TRBJ2-5; 7 nucleotides align to TRBD2. J lost 2 bases, V lost 2 bases, and 14 bases had no gene match. CDR3 size: 18 residues. Germline-derived CDR1 and CDR2 are KGHSH and LQKENI.

The V gene is TRBV10-3, the J gene TRBJ1-5; 7 bases are shared with TRBD1. The CDR3 consists of 15 residues. Germline CDR1 reads ENHRY; CDR2 reads SYGVKD. After removal of 4 bases from V and 0 bases from J, the junction contained 3 bases not matched to a gene. CDR3 sequence (DNA): TGTGCCATCAGTGCTAGGGACAGTAGCAATCAGCCCCAGCATTTT. This sequence encodes CAISARDSSNQPQHF.

With regard to this clone: The identical CDR3 is also encoded by other nucleotide sequences in the sample. V and J are TRBV30 and TRBJ1-4; no clear D gene. CDR1 and CDR2 from the germline V gene are GTSNPN and SVGIG (reference sequence). The CDR3 runs to 14 residues. V was trimmed by 0 bases and J by 4 bases, leaving 9 bases between them. For the CDR3, the DNA is TGTGCCTGGAGTGTTGGCGGTAGTAATGAAAAACTGTTTTTT. Protein: CAWSVGGSNEKLFF. Filled out from reference TRBV30 and TRBJ1-4, the complete variable domain reads SQTIHQWPATLVQPVGSPLSLECTVEGTSNPNLYWYRQAAGRGLQLLFYSVGIGQISSEVPQNLSASRPQDRQFILSSKKLLLSDSGFYLCAWSVGGSNEKLFFGSGTQLSVL.

The V and J genes are TRBV6-1 and TRBJ2-1; 10 nucleotides match TRBD2. Germline lookup yields CDR1 MNHNS and CDR2 SASEGT. The V segment lost 3 bases and the J segment 9 bases; nucleotides outside the gene matches: 5. The CDR3 spans 14 residues. CDR3 bases: TGTGCCAGCAGTGATACTAGCGGGATAGTTGAGCAGTTCTTC. Translating gives CASSDTSGIVEQFF.

This chain joins TRBV9 and TRBJ2-1, with 11 bases aligning to TRBD2. The CDR3 contains 16 residues. J gave up 7 bases and V 3 bases, and 9 bases lay outside the gene matches. Per germline, CDR1 SGDLS and CDR2 YYNGEE. As DNA, the CDR3 is TGTGCCAGCAGCGACCAACTAGCGGGAGAAAGGAATGAGCAGTTCTTC. Its translation is CASSDQLAGERNEQFF.

The chain combines TRBV30 with TRBJ1-2; D ambiguous. The CDR3 spans 12 residues. Germline CDR1 is GTSNPN and CDR2 is SVGIG (reference sequence). The V gene lost 2 bases and the J gene lost 4 bases, with 8 bases spanning the gap. In nucleotides, the CDR3 is TGTGCCTGGAGTCTGTACCTCTATGGCTACACCTTC. Amino acids: CAWSLYLYGYTF.

This chain connects TRBV5-1 to TRBJ2-5; 8 bases are shared with TRBD1. This CDR3 region has 14 residues. The germline V gene encodes CDR1 SGHRS and CDR2 YFSETQ. V was clipped by 4 bases and J by 5 bases; unmatched bases: 7. The CDR3: CASSIGQGVETQYF. CDR3 sequence (DNA): TGCGCCAGCAGCATAGGACAGGGAGTCGAGACCCAGTACTTC. Combining the CDR3 with reference TRBV5-1 and TRBJ2-5 gives the whole variable domain KAGVTQTPRYLIKTRGQQVTLSCSPISGHRSVSWYQQTPGQGLQFLFEYFSETQRNKGNFPGRFSGRQFSNSRSEMNVSTLELGDSALYLCASSIGQGVETQYFGPGTRLLVL.

In this sample, this clone turned up a few times. This chain connects TRBV27 to TRBJ2-3; 11 bases agree with TRBD2. The CDR3 totals 19 residues. CDR1 and CDR2 (germline): MNHEY, SMNVEV (reference sequence). The ends lost 7 bases at V and 4 bases at J; junction bases unmatched: 19. Here the CDR3 reads CASKPLGTSGKRGADTQYF. In DNA form, the CDR3 reads TGTGCCAGCAAACCACTAGGGACTAGCGGAAAGAGAGGTGCAGATACGCAGTATTTT.

This clone has just a few counts. This rearrangement joins TRBV10-3 to TRBJ2-5; no clear D gene. Germline V gene sequence: CDR1 ENHRY, CDR2 SYGVKD. This CDR3 spans 16 amino acids. Trimming stripped 0 bases from V and 1 base from J, with 12 bases between. The CDR3 region has the DNA TGTGCCATCAGTGAGTCGATTGGGGTGGCCCAAGAGACCCAGTACTTC. The encoded protein is CAISESIGVAQETQYF.

The CDR3 region has the DNA TGTGCCAGCAGCTCTCGGGGGGACACCTACGAGCAGTACTTC. Translating it yields CASSSRGDTYEQYF. The chain couples TRBV7-8 to TRBJ2-7, with D possibly matching TRBD2 (7 bases). The germline gives CDR1 SGHVS, CDR2 FQNEAQ. The CDR3 sequence is 14 residues long. The ends were cut back, 4 bases at V and 2 bases at J, with 12 bases in the middle.